This TCR beta chain came from a study of vaccination and CD4 T cells after COVID-19. Details on this clonotype: Its antigen is unknown.

Cultured CD4+ T cell DNA underwent sequencing with the Oncomine TCR Beta short-read assay. The template was genomic DNA from cultured CD4+ T cells. TCRdb processed the PCR reads anew with MiXCR; each CDR3 protein has one entry. The table has some 7,000 distinct CDR3 sequences, about 31% seen once. The treatment is: roughly 10-day PBMC culture with coronavirus spike peptide pools or control peptides (ViraFEST assay). These CD4+ T cells came from an unexposed donor, sampled before the COVID-19 pandemic (2011-2018). This clonotype was sampled from a human donor in good health. The sequenced sample consisted of CD4+ T cells from blood, cultured in vitro.

The CDR3 nucleotides are TGTGCCAGCAGCTTAGGTCTTGACTCTGGAAACACCATATATTTT. It yields the protein CASSLGLDSGNTIYF. The chain carries TRBV7-8 and TRBJ1-3; D gene ambiguous. The ends were cut back, 1 base at V and 0 bases at J, with 7 bases in the middle. The CDR3 length is 15 residues. Germline CDR1 and CDR2: SGHVS and FQNEAQ.